The 28 T cell receptor beta chains below come from one sample, sequenced in a study of cytomegalovirus exposure and HLA in healthy donors. The PCR contained 60 Vbeta and 13 Jbeta primers. TCRdb's table, derived via immunoSEQ multiplex PCR, lists solely in-frame clones and lacks some. The sample consists of about 190,000 clones, 70% to 75% of them appearing once. The sequencing sample was made of PBMCs. The receptor set was obtained from a man aged 30-40 years in good health and CMV-seropositive.

J is TRBJ1-2 and V is TRBV4-1, with unresolved D. This CDR3 is 15 amino acids long. V was clipped by 4 bases and J by 4 bases, with 16 bases between them. CDR1 and CDR2 from the germline V gene are MGHRA and YSYEKL. The CDR3 reads CASSREITGAYGYTF. CDR3 nucleotide sequence: TGCGCCAGCAGCCGAGAAATTACGGGAGCCTATGGCTACACCTTC.

This clone was observed a few times. This chain joins TRBV5-6 and TRBJ2-5; 11 bases map to TRBD2. The germline CDR1 and CDR2 sequences are SGHDT and YYEEEE. This CDR3 is 15 amino acids long. V lost 1 base and J lost 1; bases outside the gene matches: 0. The CDR3 spells CASSLTSGGQETQYF. The CDR3 DNA is TGTGCCAGCAGCTTGACTAGCGGGGGCCAAGAGACCCAGTACTTC.

The chain carries TRBV7-3 and TRBJ1-2; 7 bases fit TRBD1. This CDR3 has 13 amino acids. Losses at the gene ends were 5 bases for V and 8 bases for J; bases not matched to a gene: 8. Germline V gene sequence: CDR1 SGHTA, CDR2 FQGTGA. The DNA for the CDR3 is TGTGCCAGCAGCCCCGTCACAGGGGAGGGCTACACCTTC. It yields the protein CASSPVTGEGYTF. Full variable domain (remainder filled in from reference TRBV7-3 and TRBJ1-2): GAGVSQTPSNKVTEKGKYVELRCDPISGHTALYWYRQSLGQGPEFLIYFQGTGAADDSGLPNDRFFAVRPEGSVSTLKIQRTERGDSAVYLCASSPVTGEGYTFGSGTRLTVV.

This rearrangement joins TRBV20-1 to TRBJ1-4; D is perhaps TRBD1 (6 bases). The germline V gene has CDR1 DFQATT and CDR2 SNEGSKA (reference sequence). The germline V and J ends were trimmed by 6 bases and 8 bases, with 10 bases remaining between them. The CDR3 loop spans 11 amino acids. This CDR3 is CSAPGEEKLFF. CDR3 in DNA: TGCAGTGCCCCAGGGGAGGAAAAACTGTTTTTT.

The DNA for the CDR3 is TGTGCCAGCAGCCTCGGCGGGAGGGCCGTGTACGAGCAGTACTTC. Translating gives CASSLGGRAVYEQYF. The chain carries TRBV5-4 and TRBJ2-7; 9 nucleotides match TRBD2. After removal of 4 bases from V and 4 bases from J, the junction contained 9 bases not matched to a gene. CDR1 is SGHNT and CDR2 is YYREEE in the germline V gene (reference sequence). The CDR3 spans 15 residues.

This clone is medium-sized (0.01 to 0.1%). The chain joins TRBV11-1 to TRBJ2-7; no firm D call. CDR1 and CDR2 (germline): SGHAT, FQDESV (reference sequence). The CDR3 extends over 15 amino acids. Trimming took off 1 base at V and 3 bases at J, with 13 bases between the two ends. This chain's CDR3 is CASSLEGQVGYEQYF. For the CDR3, the DNA is TGTGCCAGCAGCTTAGAAGGCCAGGTCGGCTACGAGCAGTACTTC.

This clone occurred once. The CDR3 DNA sequence: TGCAGCGCCTTGAGCGGGGGGACCTACGAGCAGTACTTC. Translated, it gives CSALSGGTYEQYF. The V and J genes are TRBV29-1 and TRBJ2-5; 9 nucleotides align to TRBD2. The end of the DNA aligns better with TRBJ2-7, so the J call may be wrong. Germline lookup yields CDR1 SQVTM and CDR2 ANQGSEA. There are 13 residues in the CDR3.

This clone was observed a single time. The chain employs TRBV27 and TRBJ1-5, with D uncertain. The CDR3 length is 16 residues. V was shortened by 2 bases and J by 2 bases, with 13 bases between the two germline ends. Germline CDR1 reads MNHEY; CDR2 reads SMNVEV (reference sequence). In DNA form, the CDR3 reads TGTGCCAGCAGTTTAGACTATAGCCGTGGCAATCAGCCCCAGCATTTT. This sequence encodes CASSLDYSRGNQPQHF.

The CDR3 loop is CAWSATDTQYF. The CDR3 DNA sequence: TGTGCCTGGAGTGCTACAGATACGCAGTATTTT. The chain employs TRBV30 and TRBJ2-3, with D unresolved. The CDR3 extends over 11 amino acids. Trimming stripped 1 base from V and 3 bases from J, with 2 bases between. Germline V gives CDR1 GTSNPN, CDR2 SVGIG (reference sequence).

In this sample, this clone turned up a few times. This chain connects TRBV7-8 to TRBJ1-6, with D unclear. Germline assignment: CDR1 SGHVS and CDR2 FQNEAQ. The V end lost 5 bases, the J end lost 0 bases, and 17 bases lay between the germline ends. This CDR3 comprises 18 residues. CDR3 in DNA: TGTGCCAGCAGCCCCTCTGCCGGCGCTAGCTCCTATAATTCACCCCTCCACTTT. Translation gives CASSPSAGASSYNSPLHF.

This chain uses TRBV7-2 with TRBJ2-7, with TRBD2 matching over 11 bases. The V segment lost 5 bases and the J segment 3 bases; nucleotides outside the gene matches: 3. The CDR3 covers 14 residues. Germline V CDR1 and CDR2: SGHTA, FQGNSA. The DNA of the CDR3 is TGTGCCAGCAGCCTCCTAGCGGGGGGCTACGAGCAGTACTTC. Its protein product is CASSLLAGGYEQYF.

The gene calls are TRBV29-1 and TRBJ1-1; tentative D call: TRBD1 (6 bases). Germline values: CDR1 SQVTM, CDR2 ANQGSEA. V was clipped by 1 base and J by 5 bases, with 14 bases between them. CDR3 length equals 14 residues. CDR3 sequence: CSVEVRGRWTEAFF. The CDR3 DNA reads TGCAGCGTTGAAGTCAGGGGTCGATGGACTGAAGCTTTCTTT.

This chain links TRBV7-2 with TRBJ2-1; 8 positions agree with TRBD2. Losses at the gene ends were 1 base for V and 4 bases for J; bases not matched to a gene: 9. This CDR3 spans 17 amino acids. Germline V gives CDR1 SGHTA, CDR2 FQGNSA. The CDR3 region has the DNA TGTGCCAGCAGCTTAGTGGGCGGGGGGCTCACATACAATGAGCAGTTCTTC. Translation: CASSLVGGGLTYNEQFF.

This clone was recorded a few times. The rearrangement joins TRBV7-9 to TRBJ2-7; 8 bases align to TRBD1. CDR1 is SEHNR and CDR2 is FQNEAQ in the germline V gene (reference sequence). This CDR3 has 15 amino acids. V was clipped by 1 base and J by 2 bases; unmatched bases: 4. The CDR3 DNA reads as TGTGCCAGCAGCTTAGGTAGGACAGGGACCTACGAGCAGTACTTC. It is translated as CASSLGRTGTYEQYF.

This chain connects TRBV7-6 to TRBJ2-5; 7 bases are shared with TRBD1. The CDR3 is made up of 16 amino acids. V lost 1 base, J lost 0 bases, and 5 bases stayed unmatched. The germline V gene encodes CDR1 SGHVS and CDR2 FNYEAQ. CDR3 loop: CASSLEGAGDQETQYF. In nucleotides, the CDR3 is TGTGCCAGCAGCTTAGAGGGGGCGGGCGACCAAGAGACCCAGTACTTC.

This clone was found once. J is TRBJ1-2 and V is TRBV7-9, with 7 bases fitting TRBD1. CDR3 size: 13 residues. Germline V gives CDR1 SEHNR, CDR2 FQNEAQ (reference sequence). V dropped 7 bases and J dropped 2; count of bases not matched to a gene: 4. Here the CDR3 DNA reads TGTGCCAGCACCCCGACAGGGAACTATGGCTACACCTTC. This gives the protein CASTPTGNYGYTF.

By sample fraction, this clone is large. This rearrangement joins TRBV6-5 to TRBJ2-7; D gene uncertain. CDR3 length equals 16 residues. V lost 0 bases and J 5 bases, leaving 17 bases between the germline ends. Germline-derived CDR1 and CDR2 are MNHEY and SVGAGI. The CDR3 bases are TGTGCCAGCAGTTACTCTCCCCGCACTATCGGCCACGAGCAGTACTTC. It encodes CASSYSPRTIGHEQYF.

The chain is built from TRBV7-9 and TRBJ2-1; D is undetermined. The CDR3 is made up of 13 amino acids. Per the germline V gene, CDR1 is SEHNR and CDR2 is FQNEAQ (reference sequence). V lost 0 bases and J 4 bases, leaving 4 bases between the germline ends. The CDR3 is CASSLALYNEQFF. The CDR3 DNA reads as TGTGCCAGCAGCTTAGCACTATACAATGAGCAGTTCTTC.

The table lists this clone with a few counts. This rearrangement joins TRBV18 to TRBJ1-1; perhaps TRBD1 as D (5 bases). The CDR3 spans 13 residues. The V end lost 6 bases, the J end lost 1 base, and 9 bases lay between the germline ends. Per the germline V gene, CDR1 is KGHSH and CDR2 is LQKENI. The CDR3: CASSRDGNTEAFF. CDR3 nucleotides: TGTGCCAGCTCCAGGGATGGGAACACTGAAGCTTTCTTT.

This clone was counted a single time. V is TRBV28 and J is TRBJ2-7, with TRBD1 matching over 9 bases. With 1 base clipped from V and 2 bases from J, the junction kept 3 bases outside the gene matches. The germline gives CDR1 MDHEN, CDR2 SYDVKM. This CDR3 region has 15 residues. CDR3 DNA sequence: TGTGCCAGCAGTTTATACCGGGACAGGGCCTACGAGCAGTACTTC. This gives the protein CASSLYRDRAYEQYF.

The rearrangement uses TRBV11-1 and TRBJ2-7, with TRBD2 as a possible D gene (6 bases). This CDR3 contains 15 residues. Trimming shortened V by 5 bases and J by 3 bases, and 17 bases separated the two germline ends. The germline V gene has CDR1 SGHAT and CDR2 FQDESV (reference sequence). The CDR3 spells CASSPTGTGLYEQYF. Written as DNA, the CDR3 is TGTGCCAGCAGCCCAACCGGGACTGGTCTCTACGAGCAGTACTTC.

The chain employs TRBV10-3 and TRBJ2-1; D is ambiguous. The CDR3 extends over 11 amino acids. Germline V gene sequence: CDR1 ENHRY, CDR2 SYGVKD. The germline V and J ends were trimmed by 5 bases and 10 bases, with 9 bases remaining between them. The DNA of the CDR3 is TGTGCCATCAGTACTGACTTCGAGCAGTTCTTC. Translated, it gives CAISTDFEQFF.

The gene calls are TRBV30 and TRBJ1-5, with D possibly matching TRBD1 (5 bases). The germline V gene has CDR1 GTSNPN and CDR2 SVGIG (reference sequence). The V end lost 2 bases, the J end lost 5 bases, and 13 bases lay between the germline ends. The CDR3 has 14 amino acids. In DNA form, the CDR3 reads TGTGCCTGGAGTCTGGGTCAGGGCGATCAGCCCCAGCATTTT. Its translation is CAWSLGQGDQPQHF.

The CDR3 is CASSLGRVEAWGMRTDTQYF. The CDR3 bases are TGTGCCAGCAGCTTAGGGAGGGTAGAGGCATGGGGCATGCGCACAGATACGCAGTATTTT. This chain joins TRBV7-8 and TRBJ2-3, with D possibly TRBD2 on 6 matching bases. Germline CDR1 SGHVS, CDR2 FQNEAQ. Trimming pared 1 base from V and 1 base from J, leaving 24 bases between. The CDR3 sequence is 20 residues long.

This chain joins TRBV9 and TRBJ1-2; maybe TRBD1 (6 bases). Trimming shortened V by 3 bases and J by 4 bases, and 13 bases separated the two germline ends. The germline gives CDR1 SGDLS, CDR2 YYNGEE. The CDR3 has 14 residues. CDR3 nucleotides: TGTGCCAGCAGCGAAAGACAGGCCCGCTATGGCTACACCTTC. As protein: CASSERQARYGYTF. Based on the CDR3 plus reference TRBV9 and TRBJ1-2, the full variable domain is DSGVTQTPKHLITATGQRVTLRCSPRSGDLSVYWYQQSLDQGLQFLIQYYNGEERAKGNILERFSAQQFPDLHSELNLSSLELGDSALYFCASSERQARYGYTFGSGTRLTVV.

V is TRBV6-1 and J is TRBJ1-5; maybe TRBD1 (5 bases). This CDR3 has 16 amino acids. The germline V gene encodes CDR1 MNHNS and CDR2 SASEGT. The ends were cut back, 2 bases at V and 2 bases at J, with 13 bases in the middle. The CDR3 nucleotides read TGTGCCAGCAGTGAAAGAAGGGGTGGTGGCAATCAGCCCCAGCATTTT. Translation gives CASSERRGGGNQPQHF.

This clone was counted between two and nine times. V gene TRBV4-1 combines with J gene TRBJ2-5; 9 nucleotides line up with TRBD1. Germline assignment: CDR1 MGHRA and CDR2 YSYEKL. The CDR3 is made up of 15 amino acids. The trim removed 3 bases at V and 5 bases at J, leaving 7 bases unmatched. CDR3 residues: CASSHAQGAGETQYF. The DNA for the CDR3 is TGCGCCAGCAGCCACGCACAGGGGGCCGGGGAGACCCAGTACTTC.

This clone was found once. At one end the junction does not follow the germline gene, possibly because of a read error. The rearrangement links TRBV7-9 to TRBJ1-2; D is ambiguous. Germline V gene lookup returns CDR1 SEHNR and CDR2 FQNEAQ (reference sequence). The length of the CDR3 is 14 residues. The CDR3 bases are TGTGCCAGCAGCTTAGCGATAGAAGCGGAAGGCTACGCCTTC. Translation: CASSLAIEAEGYAF.